The 5 T cell receptor beta chains given below trace back to one sample, sequenced in a study of CD8+CD57+ T cells in acquired aplastic anemia. Template material for TCR beta VDJ and CDR3 profiling consisted of genomic DNA. TCRdb ran MiXCR on the reads and lists one entry per CDR3 protein. The table lists about 420,000 distinct CDR3 sequences, 65% to 80% of them singletons. Sequencing used sorted CD4+, CD8+, or CD8+CD57+ T cells (not recorded which) from PBMCs. The receptors were sampled from a human donor in good health, serving as a control.

This chain joins TRBV13 and TRBJ1-2; D is ambiguous. V was trimmed by 6 bases and J by 7 bases, leaving 9 bases between them. Germline assignment: CDR1 PRHDT and CDR2 FYEKMQ (reference sequence). This CDR3 has 11 amino acids. The CDR3 DNA follows: TGTGCCAGCAGGAAGAGGGCTGGCTACACCTTC. It translates to CASRKRAGYTF. Filled out from reference TRBV13 and TRBJ1-2, the complete variable domain reads AAGVIQSPRHLIKEKRETATLKCYPIPRHDTVYWYQQGPGQDPQFLISFYEKMQSDKGSIPDRFSAQQFSDYHSELNMSSLELGDSALYFCASRKRAGYTFGSGTRLTVV.

This clonotype was counted between two and nine times. The rearrangement links TRBV6-2 or TRBV6-3 to TRBJ2-3; TRBD2 matches 14 bases. With V trimmed by 6 bases and J by 6 bases, 8 bases remained unmatched. The CDR3 runs 16 residues. Per germline, CDR1 MNHEY and CDR2 SVGEGT. CDR3 sequence reads: CASSWTSGGRRDTQYF. The DNA for the CDR3 is TGTGCCAGCAGCTGGACTAGCGGGGGGCGACGGGATACGCAGTATTTT.

The chain is built from TRBV12-3 or TRBV12-4 and TRBJ2-7; D is unresolved. V lost 5 bases, J lost 0 bases, and 17 bases lay in between. The CDR3 consists of 16 residues. CDR3 bases: TGTGCCAGCAGTGTCTTACCCGCCCTGAGCTCCTACGAGCAGTACTTC. Protein: CASSVLPALSSYEQYF.

This chain connects TRBV5-4 to TRBJ2-1, with 10 bases lining up with TRBD1. The CDR3 spans 13 residues. Losses at the gene ends were 4 bases for V and 9 bases for J; bases not matched to a gene: 4. The germline V gene has CDR1 SGHNT and CDR2 YYREEE (reference sequence). As DNA, the CDR3 is TGTGCCAGCAGCCTACGGACAGGGGGTGAGCAGTTCTTC. Translated: CASSLRTGGEQFF.

On this clonotype: A much larger clone sits a single nucleotide away, making a read error possible. The rearrangement uses TRBV10-3 and TRBJ1-2; 9 bases agree with TRBD1. Trimming removed 10 bases from V and 9 bases from J; junction bases left unmatched: 12. Germline CDR1 is ENHRY and CDR2 is SYGVKD. The CDR3 totals 13 residues. For the CDR3, the DNA is TGTGCCAGCAGACGAAGACAGGGGGATAGCTACACCTTC. It translates to CASRRRQGDSYTF.